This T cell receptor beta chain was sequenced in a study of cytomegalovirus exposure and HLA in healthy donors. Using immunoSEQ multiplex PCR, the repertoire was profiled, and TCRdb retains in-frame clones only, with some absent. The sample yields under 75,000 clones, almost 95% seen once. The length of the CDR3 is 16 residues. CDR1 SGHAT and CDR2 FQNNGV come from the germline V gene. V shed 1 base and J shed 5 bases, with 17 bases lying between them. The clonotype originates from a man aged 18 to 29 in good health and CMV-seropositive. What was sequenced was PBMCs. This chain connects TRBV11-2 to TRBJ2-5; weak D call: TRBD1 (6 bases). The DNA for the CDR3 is TGTGCCAGCAGCTTAGGGTTTATGGGGGCCTATGAGACCCAGTACTTC. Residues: CASSLGFMGAYETQYF.